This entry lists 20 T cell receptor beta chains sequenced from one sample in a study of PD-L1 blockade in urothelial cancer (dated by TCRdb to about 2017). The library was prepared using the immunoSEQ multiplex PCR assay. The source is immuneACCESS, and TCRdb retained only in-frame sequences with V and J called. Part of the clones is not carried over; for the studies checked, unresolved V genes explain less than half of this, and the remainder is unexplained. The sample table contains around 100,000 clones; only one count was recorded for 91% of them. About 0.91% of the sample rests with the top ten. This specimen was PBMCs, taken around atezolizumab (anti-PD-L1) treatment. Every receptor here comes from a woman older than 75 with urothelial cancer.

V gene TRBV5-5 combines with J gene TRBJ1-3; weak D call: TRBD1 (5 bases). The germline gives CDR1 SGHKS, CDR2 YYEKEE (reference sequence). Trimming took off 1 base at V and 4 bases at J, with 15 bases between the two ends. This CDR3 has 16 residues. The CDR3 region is CASSLRGGRMGNTIYF. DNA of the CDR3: TGTGCCAGCAGCTTGAGGGGTGGTAGGATGGGAAACACCATATATTTT. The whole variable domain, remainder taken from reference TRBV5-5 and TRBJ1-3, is DAGVTQSPTHLIKTRGQQVTLRCSPISGHKSVSWYQQVLGQGPQFIFQYYEKEERGRGNFPDRFSARQFPNYSSELNVNALLLGDSALYLCASSLRGGRMGNTIYFGEGSWLTVV.

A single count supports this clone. This CDR3 reads CASSYSKGLHGTQYF. In DNA form, the CDR3 reads TGTGCCAGCAGTTACTCGAAGGGACTCCATGGGACCCAGTACTTC. The chain carries TRBV6-5 and TRBJ2-5; perhaps TRBD2 as D (6 bases). Germline values: CDR1 MNHEY, CDR2 SVGAGI. The CDR3 is made up of 15 amino acids. Trimming left V 0 bases short and J 7 bases short, with 15 bases between.

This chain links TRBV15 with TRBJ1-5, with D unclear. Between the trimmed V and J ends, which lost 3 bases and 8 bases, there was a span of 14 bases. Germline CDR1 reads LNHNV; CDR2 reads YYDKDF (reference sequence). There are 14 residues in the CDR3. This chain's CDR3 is CATSRERTVEPQHF. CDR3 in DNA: TGTGCCACCAGCAGGGAGCGGACTGTTGAGCCCCAGCATTTT.

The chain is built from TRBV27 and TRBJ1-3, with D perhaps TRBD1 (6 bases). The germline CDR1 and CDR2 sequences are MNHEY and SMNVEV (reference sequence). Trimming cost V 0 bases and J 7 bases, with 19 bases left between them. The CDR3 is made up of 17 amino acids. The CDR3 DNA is TGTGCCAGCAGTTTATCGTCGTCGCCAGGGGTTGGGAACACCATATATTTT. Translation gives CASSLSSSPGVGNTIYF.

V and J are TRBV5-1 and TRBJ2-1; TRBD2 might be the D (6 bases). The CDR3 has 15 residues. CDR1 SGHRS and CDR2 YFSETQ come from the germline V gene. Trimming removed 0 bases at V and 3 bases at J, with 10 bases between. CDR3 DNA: TGCGCCAGCAGCTTGGGTAGCGGCCTCTACAATGAGCAGTTCTTC. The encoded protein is CASSLGSGLYNEQFF.

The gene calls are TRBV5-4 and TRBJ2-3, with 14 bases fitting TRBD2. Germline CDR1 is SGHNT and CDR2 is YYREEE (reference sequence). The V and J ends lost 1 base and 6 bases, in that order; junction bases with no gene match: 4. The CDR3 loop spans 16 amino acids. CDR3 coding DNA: TGTGCCAGCAGCTTGAGACTAGCGGGAGGGGGGGATACGCAGTATTTT. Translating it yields CASSLRLAGGGDTQYF.

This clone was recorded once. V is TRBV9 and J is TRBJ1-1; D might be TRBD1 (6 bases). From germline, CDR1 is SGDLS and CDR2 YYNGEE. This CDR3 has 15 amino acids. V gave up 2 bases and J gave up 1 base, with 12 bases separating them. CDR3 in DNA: TGTGCCAGCAGCGTGGGGAGGGGACAGAACACTGAAGCTTTCTTT. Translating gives CASSVGRGQNTEAFF.

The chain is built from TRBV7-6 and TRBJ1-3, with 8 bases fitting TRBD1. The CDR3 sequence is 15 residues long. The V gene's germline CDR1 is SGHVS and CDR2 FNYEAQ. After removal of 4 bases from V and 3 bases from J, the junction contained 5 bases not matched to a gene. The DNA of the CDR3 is TGTGCCAGCAGCTCCGGGACAGGAGATGGAAACACCATATATTTT. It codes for CASSSGTGDGNTIYF. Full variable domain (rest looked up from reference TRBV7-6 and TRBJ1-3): GAGVSQSPRYKVTKRGQDVALRCDPISGHVSLYWYRQALGQGPEFLTYFNYEAQQDKSGLPNDRFSAERPEGSISTLTIQRTEQRDSAMYRCASSSGTGDGNTIYFGEGSWLTVV.

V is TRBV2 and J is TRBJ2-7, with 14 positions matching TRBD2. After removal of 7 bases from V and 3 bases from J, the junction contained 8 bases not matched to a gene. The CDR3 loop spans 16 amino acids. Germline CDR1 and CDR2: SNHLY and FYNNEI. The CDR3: CASKSVGLAGVYEQYF. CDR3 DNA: TGTGCCAGCAAGAGCGTGGGACTAGCGGGAGTCTACGAGCAGTACTTC.

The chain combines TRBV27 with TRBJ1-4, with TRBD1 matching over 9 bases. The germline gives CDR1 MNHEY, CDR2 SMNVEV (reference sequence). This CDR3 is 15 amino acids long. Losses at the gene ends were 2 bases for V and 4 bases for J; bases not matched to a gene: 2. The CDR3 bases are TGTGCCAGCAGTTTAGGGACAGGGAATAATGAAAAACTGTTTTTT. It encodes CASSLGTGNNEKLFF.

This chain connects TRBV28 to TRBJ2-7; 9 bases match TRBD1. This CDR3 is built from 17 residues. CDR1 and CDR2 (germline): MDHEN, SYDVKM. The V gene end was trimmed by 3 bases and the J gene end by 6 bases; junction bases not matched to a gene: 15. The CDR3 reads CASSFPTGGDRGREQYF. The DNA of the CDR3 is TGTGCCAGCAGTTTCCCGACAGGGGGGGACCGGGGGCGCGAGCAGTACTTC.

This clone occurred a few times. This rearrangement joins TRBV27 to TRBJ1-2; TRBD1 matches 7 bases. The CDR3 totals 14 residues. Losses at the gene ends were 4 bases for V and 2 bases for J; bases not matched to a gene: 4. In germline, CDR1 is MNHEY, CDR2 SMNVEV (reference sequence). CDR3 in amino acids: CASSSSDRNYGYTF. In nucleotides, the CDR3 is TGTGCCAGCAGTTCCTCGGACAGGAACTATGGCTACACCTTC.

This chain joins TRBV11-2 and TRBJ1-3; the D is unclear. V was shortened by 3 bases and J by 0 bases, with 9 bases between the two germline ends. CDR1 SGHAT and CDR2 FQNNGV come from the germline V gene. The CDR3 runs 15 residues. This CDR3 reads CASSFLTYSGNTIYF. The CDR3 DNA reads TGTGCCAGCAGCTTTCTGACATACTCTGGAAACACCATATATTTT.

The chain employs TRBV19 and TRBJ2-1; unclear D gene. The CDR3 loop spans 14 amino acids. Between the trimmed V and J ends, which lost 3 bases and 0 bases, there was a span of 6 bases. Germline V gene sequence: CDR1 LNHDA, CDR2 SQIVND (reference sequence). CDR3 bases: TGTGCCAGTAGTATCAGTATCTCCTACAATGAGCAGTTCTTC. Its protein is CASSISISYNEQFF. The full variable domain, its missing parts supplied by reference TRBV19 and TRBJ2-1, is DGGITQSPKYLFRKEGQNVTLSCEQNLNHDAMYWYRQDPGQGLRLIYYSQIVNDFQKGDIAEGYSVSREKKESFPLTVTSAQKNPTAFYLCASSISISYNEQFFGPGTRLTVL.

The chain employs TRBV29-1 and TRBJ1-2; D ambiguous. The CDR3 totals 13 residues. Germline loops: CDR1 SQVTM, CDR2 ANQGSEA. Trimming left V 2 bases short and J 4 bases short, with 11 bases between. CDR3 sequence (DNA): TGCAGCGTTGAATTAAGAGGGTTCTATGGCTACACCTTC. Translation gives CSVELRGFYGYTF. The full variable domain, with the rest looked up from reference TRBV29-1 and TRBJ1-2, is SAVISQKPSRDICQRGTSLTIQCQVDSQVTMMFWYRQQPGQSLTLIATANQGSEATYESGFVIDKFPISRPNLTFSTLTVSNMSPEDSSIYLCSVELRGFYGYTFGSGTRLTVV.

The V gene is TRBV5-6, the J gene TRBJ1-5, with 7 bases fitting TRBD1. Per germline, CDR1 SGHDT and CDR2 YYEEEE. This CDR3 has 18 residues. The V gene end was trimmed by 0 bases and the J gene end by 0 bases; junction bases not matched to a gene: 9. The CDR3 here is CASSLGIWTGLSNQPQHF. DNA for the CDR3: TGTGCCAGCAGCTTGGGGATCTGGACAGGACTTAGCAATCAGCCCCAGCATTTT.

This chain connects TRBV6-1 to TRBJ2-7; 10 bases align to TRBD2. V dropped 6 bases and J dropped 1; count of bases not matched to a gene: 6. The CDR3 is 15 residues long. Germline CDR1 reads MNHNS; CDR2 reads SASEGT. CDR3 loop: CASRLGLAVSYEQYF. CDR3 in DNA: TGTGCCAGCAGACTAGGACTAGCGGTTTCCTACGAGCAGTACTTC.

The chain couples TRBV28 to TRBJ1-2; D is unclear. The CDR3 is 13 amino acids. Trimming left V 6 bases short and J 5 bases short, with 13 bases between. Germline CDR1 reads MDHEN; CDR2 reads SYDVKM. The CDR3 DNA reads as TGTGCCAGCAGCCCCCCGGTGCGATATGGCTACACCTTC. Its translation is CASSPPVRYGYTF.

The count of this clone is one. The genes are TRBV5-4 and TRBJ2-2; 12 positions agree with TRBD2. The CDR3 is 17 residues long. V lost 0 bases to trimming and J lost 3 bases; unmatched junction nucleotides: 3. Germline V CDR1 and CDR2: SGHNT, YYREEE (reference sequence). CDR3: CASSLGLAGADTGELFF. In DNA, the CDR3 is TGTGCCAGCAGCTTGGGACTAGCGGGAGCGGACACCGGGGAGCTGTTTTTT. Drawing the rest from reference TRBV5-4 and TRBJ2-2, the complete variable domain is ETGVTQSPTHLIKTRGQQVTLRCSSQSGHNTVSWYQQALGQGPQFIFQYYREEENGRGNFPPRFSGLQFPNYSSELNVNALELDDSALYLCASSLGLAGADTGELFFGEGSRLTVL.

CDR3 in amino acids: CASSNTVQETQYF. The CDR3 nucleotides are TGTGCCAGCAGTAACACAGTCCAAGAGACCCAGTACTTC. The V gene is TRBV6-4, the J gene TRBJ2-5; D not certain. CDR3 length: 13 amino acids. Trimming removed 5 bases at V and 1 base at J, with 8 bases between. Germline values: CDR1 MRHNA, CDR2 SNTAGT.